This T cell receptor (beta chain) is from a study of T-cell reconstitution after alpha-beta-depleted transplantation in children. This clonotype was counted a few times. TCRbeta library preparation incorporated unique molecular identifiers. Each CDR3 protein is one row after TCRdb ran MiXCR on the PCR reads. The sample contains 450,000 to 600,000 distinct CDR3 sequences, around 20% of which appear only once. Trimming at V came to 4 bases and at J to 5 bases, leaving 9 bases not matched to a gene. CDR1 and CDR2 (germline): SGHVS, FQNEAQ. There are 15 residues in the CDR3. This receptor was obtained from a human donor who donated a stem cell graft to a child with acute lymphoblastic leukemia. This sequence joins TRBV7-8 and TRBJ2-5; 8 bases are a match to TRBD2. This sample comprised PBMCs from the stem cell graft donor, obtained from the stem cell graft. The CDR3 DNA sequence: TGTGCCAGCAGCTCCAGCGGGAGAAGTAGGGAGACCCAGTACTTC. It translates to CASSSSGRSRETQYF.